Listed below are T cell receptor beta chains from one sample, sequenced in a study of human T cells and chemical hapten exposure. TCRdb reprocessed the RACE reads via MiXCR and lists one record per CDR3 protein. This sample has a few hundred thousand distinct CDR3 sequences; 8.6% occur once, and the top ten carry less than 3%. The material sequenced was whole blood, taken in connection with sensitization to the hapten diphenylcyclopropenone (DPC). These receptors were collected from a woman in her forties with alopecia areata. Some clones in this sample may be carry-over from other donors' samples. Both conserved end residues are part of each CDR3. Fields, in order: D gene, clone size, V gene, J gene, CDR3 protein, CDR3 DNA. The D gene is left open where the match is weak. The size entry is marked missing in some rows and otherwise reads once, few, many or a size class.

D gene: TRBD2
clone size: -
V gene: TRBV7-2
J gene: TRBJ2-2
CDR3 protein: CASSRLAGPNTGELFF
CDR3 DNA: TGTGCCAGCAGCAGGCTAGCGGGACCAAACACCGGGGAGCTGTTTTTT

D gene: TRBD1
clone size: -
V gene: TRBV6-2/TRBV6-3
J gene: TRBJ2-3
CDR3 protein: CASSYGQGTQYF
CDR3 DNA: TGTGCCAGCAGTTACGGACAGGGGACGCAGTATTTT

D gene: TRBD1
clone size: -
V gene: TRBV6-2/TRBV6-3
J gene: TRBJ2-7
CDR3 protein: CASRMGQLLSYEQYF
CDR3 DNA: TGTGCCAGCAGAATGGGACAGCTCTTAAGCTACGAGCAGTACTTC

D gene: -
clone size: few
V gene: TRBV20-1
J gene: TRBJ2-7
CDR3 protein: CSARASSLNYYEQYF
CDR3 DNA: TGCAGTGCTAGAGCGAGTAGCCTAAACTACTACGAGCAGTACTTC

D gene: -
clone size: -
V gene: TRBV29-1
J gene: TRBJ2-6
CDR3 protein: CSVHGAGGANVLTF
CDR3 DNA: TGCAGCGTGCACGGGGCAGGTGGGGCCAACGTCCTGACTTTC

D gene: TRBD2
clone size: few
V gene: TRBV6-2/TRBV6-3
J gene: TRBJ2-5
CDR3 protein: CASTYGLVRETQYF
CDR3 DNA: TGTGCCAGCACCTACGGACTAGTAAGAGAGACCCAGTACTTC

D gene: -
clone size: -
V gene: TRBV7-2
J gene: TRBJ1-3
CDR3 protein: CASRVSGVAGNTIYF
CDR3 DNA: TGTGCCAGCAGGGTGTCAGGGGTAGCTGGAAACACCATATATTTT

D gene: -
clone size: many
V gene: TRBV28
J gene: TRBJ2-1
CDR3 protein: CASSLPGRPNNEQFF
CDR3 DNA: TGTGCCAGCAGTCTTCCGGGAAGACCCAACAATGAGCAGTTCTTC

D gene: -
clone size: many
V gene: TRBV7-6
J gene: TRBJ2-5
CDR3 protein: CASSLAEQETQYF
CDR3 DNA: TGTGCCAGCAGCTTAGCGGAACAAGAGACCCAGTACTTC

D gene: -
clone size: few
V gene: TRBV20-1
J gene: TRBJ2-7
CDR3 protein: CSASRRVGSYEQYF
CDR3 DNA: TGCAGTGCTAGCCGGCGGGTGGGCTCCTACGAGCAGTACTTC

D gene: -
clone size: -
V gene: TRBV29-1
J gene: TRBJ1-1
CDR3 protein: CSVEGGFRPTEAFF
CDR3 DNA: TGCAGCGTTGAAGGGGGATTCCGGCCTACCGAAGCTTTCTTT

D gene: TRBD2
clone size: many
V gene: TRBV5-1
J gene: TRBJ2-7
CDR3 protein: CASSLSGRSSYEQYF
CDR3 DNA: TGCGCCAGCAGCCTTAGCGGGAGAAGCAGCTACGAGCAGTACTTC

D gene: TRBD1
clone size: few
V gene: TRBV10-3
J gene: TRBJ2-3
CDR3 protein: CAISAPGQAADTQYF
CDR3 DNA: TGTGCCATCAGTGCCCCGGGACAGGCGGCAGATACGCAGTATTTT

D gene: -
clone size: -
V gene: TRBV28
J gene: TRBJ1-2
CDR3 protein: CASIYPPDGYTF
CDR3 DNA: TGTGCCAGCATTTACCCCCCAGACGGCTACACCTTC

D gene: -
clone size: few
V gene: TRBV18
J gene: TRBJ2-2
CDR3 protein: CASSKDRLGELFF
CDR3 DNA: TGTGCCAGCTCAAAGGATCGTCTCGGGGAGCTGTTTTTT

D gene: -
clone size: few
V gene: TRBV6-5
J gene: TRBJ1-4
CDR3 protein: CASSYYGQGGEKLFF
CDR3 DNA: TGTGCCAGCAGTTACTATGGTCAGGGCGGAGAAAAACTGTTTTTT

D gene: TRBD2
clone size: -
V gene: TRBV10-3
J gene: TRBJ2-1
CDR3 protein: CAISESGMGGREQFF
CDR3 DNA: TGTGCCATCAGTGAGTCGGGAATGGGCGGGAGAGAGCAGTTCTTC

D gene: TRBD2
clone size: -
V gene: TRBV6-5
J gene: TRBJ2-3
CDR3 protein: CASSYSGGRAEDTQYF
CDR3 DNA: TGTGCCAGCAGTTACTCTGGCGGGAGGGCCGAAGATACGCAGTATTTT

D gene: -
clone size: -
V gene: TRBV6-5
J gene: TRBJ2-5
CDR3 protein: CASSYAAPPETQYF
CDR3 DNA: TGTGCCAGCAGTTACGCGGCGCCCCCCGAGACCCAGTACTTC

D gene: TRBD2
clone size: -
V gene: TRBV2
J gene: TRBJ2-1
CDR3 protein: CASSRTSGNEQFF
CDR3 DNA: TGTGCCAGCAGTAGGACTAGCGGGAATGAGCAGTTCTTC

D gene: -
clone size: many
V gene: TRBV20-1
J gene: TRBJ2-3
CDR3 protein: CSAPLLAPSPDTQYF
CDR3 DNA: TGCAGTGCTCCCTTGCTAGCGCCAAGCCCAGATACGCAGTATTTT

D gene: TRBD2
clone size: few
V gene: TRBV24-1
J gene: TRBJ2-1
CDR3 protein: CATSGSGRKNEQFF
CDR3 DNA: TGTGCCACCAGTGGTAGCGGGAGAAAAAATGAGCAGTTCTTC

D gene: TRBD1
clone size: few
V gene: TRBV12-3/TRBV12-4
J gene: TRBJ2-6
CDR3 protein: CASRGQTGANVLTF
CDR3 DNA: TGTGCCAGCAGGGGACAGACTGGGGCCAACGTCCTGACTTTC

D gene: -
clone size: few
V gene: TRBV12-3/TRBV12-4
J gene: TRBJ1-5
CDR3 protein: CASSLGGQHQPQHF
CDR3 DNA: TGTGCCAGCAGTTTGGGGGGGCAGCATCAGCCCCAGCATTTT

D gene: -
clone size: few
V gene: TRBV5-5
J gene: TRBJ2-2
CDR3 protein: CASSWDPAGIGELFF
CDR3 DNA: TGTGCCAGCTCATGGGACCCCGCGGGAATCGGGGAGCTGTTTTTT

D gene: -
clone size: few
V gene: TRBV7-2
J gene: TRBJ2-7
CDR3 protein: CASSPEGVAGEQYF
CDR3 DNA: TGTGCCAGCAGCCCCGAGGGCGTTGCAGGCGAGCAGTACTTC

D gene: -
clone size: few
V gene: TRBV6-2/TRBV6-3
J gene: TRBJ2-1
CDR3 protein: CASSYRRRDVSQFF
CDR3 DNA: TGTGCCAGCAGTTATCGTCGGCGAGACGTCTCGCAGTTCTTC

D gene: -
clone size: few
V gene: TRBV5-1
J gene: TRBJ2-7
CDR3 protein: CASSLEPGREQYF
CDR3 DNA: TGCGCCAGCAGCTTGGAGCCGGGTCGGGAGCAGTACTTC

D gene: -
clone size: few
V gene: TRBV5-1
J gene: TRBJ2-1
CDR3 protein: CASSLGAPRSYNEQFF
CDR3 DNA: TGCGCCAGCAGCTTAGGCGCCCCAAGATCCTACAATGAGCAGTTCTTC

D gene: -
clone size: many
V gene: TRBV4-3
J gene: TRBJ1-1
CDR3 protein: CASSRALRENTEAFF
CDR3 DNA: TGCGCCAGCAGCCGAGCTTTGAGGGAGAACACTGAAGCTTTCTTT

D gene: TRBD1
clone size: -
V gene: TRBV5-1
J gene: TRBJ1-2
CDR3 protein: CASSQTGRAGYTF
CDR3 DNA: TGCGCCAGCAGCCAGACAGGGAGGGCCGGCTACACCTTC

D gene: -
clone size: -
V gene: TRBV4-2
J gene: TRBJ1-5
CDR3 protein: CASSQGVTRDQPQHF
CDR3 DNA: TGTGCCAGCAGCCAGGGGGTGACAAGGGATCAGCCCCAGCATTTT

D gene: -
clone size: -
V gene: TRBV4-3
J gene: TRBJ2-3
CDR3 protein: CASSQEATHTDTQYF
CDR3 DNA: TGCGCCAGCAGCCAAGAGGCTACCCACACAGATACGCAGTATTTT